This note documents a single T cell receptor beta chain sequence. Its specificity is unknown. Blood samples, whole and unsorted for T cells, yielded the isolated total RNA. This sample was taken from a study of monozygotic twins with inflammatory bowel disease. Study-wide findings and caveats: With inverse Simpson as the measure, TCRbeta diversity was lower in IBD patients than in healthy co-twins.

Germline V lookup: CDR1 SNHLY, CDR2 FYNNEI. The CDR3 contains 12 residues. TCRdb reanalyzed the 5' RACE reads and collapses them to one entry per CDR3 protein, without DNA. In total, the table holds some 150,000 distinct CDR3 sequences. The origin of this receptor is a human donor with ulcerative colitis or Crohn's disease, or a healthy co-twin of an affected twin (not recorded which). The rearrangement uses TRBV2 and TRBJ1-1. The sequencing sample was made of blood. The CDR3 reads CASSTWDAEAFF.